This T cell receptor beta chain was identified in a study of T cells after yellow fever vaccination. As for the study in general: Each low-cell-number fraction was prepared by means of SMART-Seq v4 Ultra Low Input. Whole-study results and caveats: One caveat is that FACS-sorted repertoires could contain abundant clonotypes contaminating from the bulk population.

This clonotype was observed a few times. Its specificity is not known. Trimming took 4 bases from V and 2 from J; bases not matched to a gene: 8. The CDR3 length is 15 residues. The V gene's germline CDR1 is SEHNR and CDR2 FQNEAQ (reference sequence). Each CDR3 protein is one row after TCRdb ran MiXCR on the 5' RACE reads. The sample holds 150,000 to 200,000 distinct CDR3 sequences, 9.5% to 11% seen once. The chain is built from TRBV7-9 and TRBJ2-7; 7 bases are shared with TRBD1. The sequence was collected from a man aged 18 to 35 who received the YFV17D yellow fever vaccine. The material sequenced was CD8+ T cells sorted from PBMCs, taken 15 days after the yellow fever booster vaccination. This chain's CDR3 is CASSSRGHGPYEQYF. The DNA for the CDR3 is TGTGCCAGCAGCTCGAGGGGGCACGGTCCCTACGAGCAGTACTTC.